This T cell receptor beta chain was sequenced for a study of vaccination and CD4 T cells after COVID-19. Oncomine TCR Beta short-read sequencing was applied to DNA from cultured CD4+ T cells. Via MiXCR, TCRdb re-called the PCR reads, giving one row per CDR3 protein. The sample holds fewer than 15,000 distinct CDR3 sequences, over 60% seen once. As to treatment: approximately 11-day PBMC culture with coronavirus spike peptide pools or control peptides (ViraFEST assay). This CDR3 comprises 12 residues. Trimming removed 6 bases from V and 7 bases from J, with 12 bases in between. The germline CDR1 and CDR2 sequences are SEHNR and FQNEAQ (reference sequence). Details on this clonotype: Its cognate antigen is unknown.

The TCR originated in a human donor who had recovered from COVID-19. The sample comprised CD4+ T cells from blood, cultured in vitro. This chain joins TRBV7-9 and TRBJ2-5; D gene uncertain. CDR3 sequence (DNA): TGTGCCAGCAGGCGAGAGGTTGGGACCCAGTACTTC. Its translation: CASRREVGTQYF. The full variable domain, rest sourced from reference TRBV7-9 and TRBJ2-5, is DTGVSQNPRHKITKRGQNVTFRCDPISEHNRLYWYRQTLGQGPEFLTYFQNEAQLEKSRLLSDRFSAERPKGSFSTLEIQRTEQGDSAMYLCASRREVGTQYFGPGTRLLVL.